This T cell receptor beta chain was identified in a study of identical twins. Study results and limitations: Recombination models fit unrelated individuals' TCR alpha sharing but underestimated twins'. The abundant beta clonotypes from cord blood had fewer insertions, and memory repertoires had none of this.

All donors were healthy Caucasians. cDNA molecules carried unique molecular identifiers, and template switching added a universal primer site. TCRdb redid the calling of the 5' RACE reads with MiXCR, one entry per CDR3 protein. Seen here are more than 1.5 million distinct CDR3 sequences, about 31% observed once, and the top ten hold more than 0.25%. On this clonotype: As yet, its antigen is unknown.

The specimen sequenced was cord blood. This clonotype was obtained from a newborn girl in good health.

Here the CDR3 reads CASSQQVSTDTQYF. The CDR3 nucleotides are TGCGCCAGCAGCCAACAGGTTAGCACAGATACGCAGTATTTT. This chain uses TRBV5-1 with TRBJ2-3; D possibly corresponds to TRBD1 (5 bases). Per the germline V gene, CDR1 is SGHRS and CDR2 is YFSETQ. V was shortened by 4 bases and J by 0 bases, with 9 bases between the two germline ends. This CDR3 is built from 14 residues.